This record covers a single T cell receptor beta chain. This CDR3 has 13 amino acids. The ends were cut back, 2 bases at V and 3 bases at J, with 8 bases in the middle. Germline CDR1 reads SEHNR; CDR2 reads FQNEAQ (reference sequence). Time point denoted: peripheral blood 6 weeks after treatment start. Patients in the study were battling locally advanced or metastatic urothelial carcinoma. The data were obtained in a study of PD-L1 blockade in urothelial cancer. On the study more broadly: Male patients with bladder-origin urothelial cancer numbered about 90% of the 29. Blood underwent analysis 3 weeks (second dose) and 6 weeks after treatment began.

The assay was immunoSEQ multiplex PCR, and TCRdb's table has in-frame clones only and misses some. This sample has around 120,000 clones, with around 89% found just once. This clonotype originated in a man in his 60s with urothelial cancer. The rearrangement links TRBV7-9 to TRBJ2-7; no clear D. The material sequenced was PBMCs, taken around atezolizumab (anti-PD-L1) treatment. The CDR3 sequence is CASSLTENYEQYF. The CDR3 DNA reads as TGTGCCAGCAGCTTAACGGAGAACTACGAGCAGTACTTC.